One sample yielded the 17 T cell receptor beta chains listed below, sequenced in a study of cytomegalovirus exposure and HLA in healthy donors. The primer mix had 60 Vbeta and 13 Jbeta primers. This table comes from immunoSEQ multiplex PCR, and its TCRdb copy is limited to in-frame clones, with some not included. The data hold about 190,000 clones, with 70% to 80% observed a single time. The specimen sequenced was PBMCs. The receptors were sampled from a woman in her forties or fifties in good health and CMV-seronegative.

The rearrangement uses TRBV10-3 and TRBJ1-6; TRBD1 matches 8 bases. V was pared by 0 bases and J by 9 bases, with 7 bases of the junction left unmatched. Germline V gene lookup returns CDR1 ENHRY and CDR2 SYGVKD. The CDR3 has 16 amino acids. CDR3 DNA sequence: TGTGCCATCAGTGAGTCGGGCAGGGGGCTGGGTTCACCCCTCCACTTT. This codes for CAISESGRGLGSPLHF.

Here the CDR3 reads CASSLGGTTGLLFGYTF. CDR3 sequence (DNA): TGTGCCAGCAGCTTAGGAGGGACGACAGGTCTGCTTTTTGGCTACACCTTC. The rearrangement uses TRBV7-9 and TRBJ1-2, with a tentative D call TRBD1 (6 bases). Trimming took 1 base from V and 7 from J, leaving 22 bases between them. Germline loops: CDR1 SEHNR, CDR2 FQNEAQ (reference sequence). This CDR3 contains 17 residues.

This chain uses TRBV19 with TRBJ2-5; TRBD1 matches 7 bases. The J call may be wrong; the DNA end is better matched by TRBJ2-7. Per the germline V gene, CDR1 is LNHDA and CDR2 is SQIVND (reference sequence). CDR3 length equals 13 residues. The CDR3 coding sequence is TGTGCCAGTAGTAGACAGGGTACCTACGAGCAGTACTTC. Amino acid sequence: CASSRQGTYEQYF.

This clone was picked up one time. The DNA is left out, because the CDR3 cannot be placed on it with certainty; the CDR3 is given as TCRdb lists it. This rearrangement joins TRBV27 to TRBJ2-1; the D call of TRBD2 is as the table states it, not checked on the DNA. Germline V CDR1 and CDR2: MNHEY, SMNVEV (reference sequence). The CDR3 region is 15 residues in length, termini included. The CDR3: CASSSSGLASTEQFF.

The DNA for the CDR3 is TGTGCCAGCAGTTCCGAAAGGGGGAACTATGGCTACACCTTC. This codes for CASSSERGNYGYTF. The J gene is TRBJ1-2, the V gene TRBV2; possible D gene TRBD1, 6 bases. The CDR3 contains 14 residues. V dropped 5 bases and J dropped 2 bases, with 12 bases sitting between them. Germline assignment: CDR1 SNHLY and CDR2 FYNNEI.

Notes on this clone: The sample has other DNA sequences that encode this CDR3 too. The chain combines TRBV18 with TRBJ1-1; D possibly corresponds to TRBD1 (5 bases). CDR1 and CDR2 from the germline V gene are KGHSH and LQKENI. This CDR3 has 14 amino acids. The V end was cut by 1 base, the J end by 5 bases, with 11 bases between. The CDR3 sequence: CASSPRQGGTEAFF. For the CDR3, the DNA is TGTGCCAGCTCACCACGGCAGGGAGGAACTGAAGCTTTCTTT. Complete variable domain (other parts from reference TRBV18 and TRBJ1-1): NAGVMQNPRHLVRRRGQEARLRCSPMKGHSHVYWYRQLPEEGLKFMVYLQKENIIDESGMPKERFSAEFPKEGPSILRIQQVVRGDSAAYFCASSPRQGGTEAFFGQGTRLTVV.

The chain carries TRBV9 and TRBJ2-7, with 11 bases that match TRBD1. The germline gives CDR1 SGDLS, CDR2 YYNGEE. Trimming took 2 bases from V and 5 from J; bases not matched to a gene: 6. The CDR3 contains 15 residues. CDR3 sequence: CASSVAGTGGDEQYF. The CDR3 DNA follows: TGTGCCAGCAGCGTGGCCGGGACAGGGGGGGACGAGCAGTACTTC.

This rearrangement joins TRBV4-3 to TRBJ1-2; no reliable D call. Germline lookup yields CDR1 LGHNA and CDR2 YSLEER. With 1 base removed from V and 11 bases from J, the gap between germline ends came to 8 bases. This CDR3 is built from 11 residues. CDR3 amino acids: CASSQGGYYTF. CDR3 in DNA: TGCGCCAGCAGCCAAGGCGGGTATTACACCTTC.

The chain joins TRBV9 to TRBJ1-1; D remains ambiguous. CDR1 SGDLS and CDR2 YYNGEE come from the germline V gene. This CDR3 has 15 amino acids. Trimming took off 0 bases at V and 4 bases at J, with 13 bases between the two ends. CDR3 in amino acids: CASSVVQDAGTEAFF. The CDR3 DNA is TGTGCCAGCAGCGTAGTGCAGGACGCGGGCACTGAAGCTTTCTTT.

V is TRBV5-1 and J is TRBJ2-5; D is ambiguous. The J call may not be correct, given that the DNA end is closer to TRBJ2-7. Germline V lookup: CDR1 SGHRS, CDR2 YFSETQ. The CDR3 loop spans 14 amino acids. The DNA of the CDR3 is TGCGCCAGCAGCTTGGCCGGTCTCCCCTACGAGCAGTACTTC. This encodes CASSLAGLPYEQYF.

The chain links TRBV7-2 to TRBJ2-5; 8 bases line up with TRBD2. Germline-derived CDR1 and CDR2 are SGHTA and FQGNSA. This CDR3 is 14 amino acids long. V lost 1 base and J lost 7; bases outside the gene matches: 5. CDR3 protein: CASSLEPAGGTQYF. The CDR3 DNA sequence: TGTGCCAGCAGCTTAGAGCCGGCGGGGGGGACCCAGTACTTC.

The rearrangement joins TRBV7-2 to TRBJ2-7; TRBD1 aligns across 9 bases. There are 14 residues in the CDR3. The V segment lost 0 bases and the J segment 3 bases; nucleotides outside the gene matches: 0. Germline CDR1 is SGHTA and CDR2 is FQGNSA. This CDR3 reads CASSLAGQGYEQYF. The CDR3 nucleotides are TGTGCCAGCAGCTTAGCGGGACAGGGCTACGAGCAGTACTTC.

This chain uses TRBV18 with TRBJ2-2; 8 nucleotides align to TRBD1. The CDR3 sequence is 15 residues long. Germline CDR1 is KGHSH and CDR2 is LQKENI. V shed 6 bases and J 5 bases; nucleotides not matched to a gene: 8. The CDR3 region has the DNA TGTGCCAGCTCCCGAGGACAGGGTGGAACCGGGGAGCTGTTTTTT. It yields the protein CASSRGQGGTGELFF. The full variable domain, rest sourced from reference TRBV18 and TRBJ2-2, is NAGVMQNPRHLVRRRGQEARLRCSPMKGHSHVYWYRQLPEEGLKFMVYLQKENIIDESGMPKERFSAEFPKEGPSILRIQQVVRGDSAAYFCASSRGQGGTGELFFGEGSRLTVL.

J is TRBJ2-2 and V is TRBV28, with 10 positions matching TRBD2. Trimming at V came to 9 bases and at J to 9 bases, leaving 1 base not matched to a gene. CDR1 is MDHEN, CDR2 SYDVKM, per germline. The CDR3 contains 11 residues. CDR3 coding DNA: TGTGCCAGTAGCGGGAGGCGGGAGCTGTTTTTT. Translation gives CASSGRRELFF.

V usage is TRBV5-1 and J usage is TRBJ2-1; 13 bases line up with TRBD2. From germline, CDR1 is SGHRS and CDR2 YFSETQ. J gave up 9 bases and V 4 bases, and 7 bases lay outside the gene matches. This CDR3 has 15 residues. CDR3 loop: CASSGRTSGSGEQFF. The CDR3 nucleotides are TGCGCCAGCAGCGGCCGGACTAGCGGGAGCGGTGAGCAGTTCTTC. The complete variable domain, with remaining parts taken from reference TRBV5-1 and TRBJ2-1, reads KAGVTQTPRYLIKTRGQQVTLSCSPISGHRSVSWYQQTPGQGLQFLFEYFSETQRNKGNFPGRFSGRQFSNSRSEMNVSTLELGDSALYLCASSGRTSGSGEQFFGPGTRLTVL.

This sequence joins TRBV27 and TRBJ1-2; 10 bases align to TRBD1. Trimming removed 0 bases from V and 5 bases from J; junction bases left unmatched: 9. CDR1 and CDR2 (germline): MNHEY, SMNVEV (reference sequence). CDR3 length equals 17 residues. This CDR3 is CASSLSWDRGYRYGYTF. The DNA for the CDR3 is TGTGCCAGCAGTTTATCGTGGGACAGGGGTTATAGGTATGGCTACACCTTC.

This chain's CDR3 is CASSRGTSGGAADTQYF. The CDR3 bases are TGTGCCAGCTCACGCGGGACTAGCGGGGGGGCCGCAGATACGCAGTATTTT. V is TRBV18 and J is TRBJ2-3, with TRBD2 matching over 16 bases. Germline assignment: CDR1 KGHSH and CDR2 LQKENI. J lost 4 bases, V lost 4 bases, and 5 bases had no gene match. This CDR3 spans 17 amino acids.